There are a few counts of the clone carrying this TCR beta chain. The antigen is unknown. The data derive from a study of T cell repertoires in cytomegalovirus infection. Across the whole study: Public TCR beta signatures marked donors with CMV infection and the matching HLA.

TCRdb called the reads again in MiXCR, with one record for every CDR3 protein. The table has about 530,000 distinct CDR3 sequences, about 25% seen once. General observations from the study: Of the TCR beta families, the public ones yielded a cumulative frequency that identified carriers of CMV plus the relevant HLA.

This CDR3 spans 13 amino acids. V was clipped by 0 bases and J by 8 bases, with 8 bases between them. Germline V CDR1 and CDR2: ENHRY, SYGVKD. The chain joins TRBV10-3 to TRBJ2-1; D remains ambiguous. The sequenced sample was PBMCs. This TCR was sampled from a human donor in good health (CMV status not recorded). Some clones in this sample may be carry-over from other donors' samples. This chain's CDR3 is CAISESIWDEQFF. In DNA form, the CDR3 reads TGTGCCATCAGTGAGTCGATTTGGGATGAGCAGTTCTTC.